This T cell receptor (beta chain) is drawn from a study of graft-versus-host responses after intestinal transplantation. Remarks on this clone: Antigen unknown.

This CDR3 comprises 14 residues. Per the germline V gene, CDR1 is SGHTA and CDR2 is FQGNSA. V was shortened by 4 bases and J by 4 bases, with 13 bases between the two germline ends. This table comes from immunoSEQ multiplex PCR, and its TCRdb copy is limited to in-frame clones, with some not included. The repertoire holds about 100,000 clones, about 88% seen once, with over 0.95% in the top ten. The sample was unstimulated CD4+ T cells sorted from spleen or lymph node cells, taken before transplant. This receptor was taken from a human donor who was the organ donor for an intestinal transplant. This chain links TRBV7-2 with TRBJ1-2, with D hard to call. The CDR3, as DNA: TGTGCCAGCAGCTCTCAGGCGGGAGGCTATGGCTACACCTTC. Translation: CASSSQAGGYGYTF. The variable domain in full, with the rest retrieved from reference TRBV7-2 and TRBJ1-2, is GAGVSQSPSNKVTEKGKDVELRCDPISGHTALYWYRQSLGQGLEFLIYFQGNSAPDKSGLPSDRFSAERTGGSVSTLTIQRTQQEDSAVYLCASSSQAGGYGYTFGSGTRLTVV.